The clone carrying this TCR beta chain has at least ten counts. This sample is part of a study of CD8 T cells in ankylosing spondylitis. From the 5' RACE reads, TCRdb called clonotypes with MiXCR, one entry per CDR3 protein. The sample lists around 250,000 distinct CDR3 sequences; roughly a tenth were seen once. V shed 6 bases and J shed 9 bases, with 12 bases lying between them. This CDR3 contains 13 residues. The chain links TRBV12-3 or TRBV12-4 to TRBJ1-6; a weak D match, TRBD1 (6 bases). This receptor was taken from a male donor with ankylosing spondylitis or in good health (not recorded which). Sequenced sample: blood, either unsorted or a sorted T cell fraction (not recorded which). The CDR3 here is CASRGGPGSPLHF. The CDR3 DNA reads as TGTGCCAGCAGAGGGGGACCAGGTTCACCCCTCCACTTT.